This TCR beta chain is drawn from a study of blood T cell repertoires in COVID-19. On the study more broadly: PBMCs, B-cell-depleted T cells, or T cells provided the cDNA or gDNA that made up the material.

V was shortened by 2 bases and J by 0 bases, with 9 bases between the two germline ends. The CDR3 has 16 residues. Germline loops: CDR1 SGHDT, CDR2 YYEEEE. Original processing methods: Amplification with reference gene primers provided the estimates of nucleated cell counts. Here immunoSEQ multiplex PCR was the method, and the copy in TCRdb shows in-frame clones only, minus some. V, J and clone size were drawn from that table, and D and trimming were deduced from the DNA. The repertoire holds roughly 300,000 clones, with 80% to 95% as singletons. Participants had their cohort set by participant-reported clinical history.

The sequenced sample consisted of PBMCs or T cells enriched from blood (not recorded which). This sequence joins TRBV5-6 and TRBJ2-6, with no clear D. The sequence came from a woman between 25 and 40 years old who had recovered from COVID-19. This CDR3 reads CASSFNSNSGANVLTF. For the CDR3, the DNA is TGTGCCAGCAGCTTCAATAGCAACTCTGGGGCCAACGTCCTGACTTTC. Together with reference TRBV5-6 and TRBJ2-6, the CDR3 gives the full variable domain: DAGVTQSPTHLIKTRGQQVTLRCSPKSGHDTVSWYQQALGQGPQFIFQYYEEEERQRGNFPDRFSGHQFPNYSSELNVNALLLGDSALYLCASSFNSNSGANVLTFGAGSRLTVL.